Listed here are 24 T cell receptor beta chains from one sample, sequenced in a study of T cells in Graves' hyperthyroidism and ophthalmopathy. The CDR3 regions of TCR beta were amplified from RNA transcripts. Primed by the HTBI set, a first-round RT-PCR was run on the TCR CDR3. One entry per CDR3 protein, called by TCRdb with MiXCR from the multiplex PCR reads. The profile covers hundreds of thousands of distinct CDR3 sequences, with under 45% appearing a single time and roughly 30% taken by the ten largest. Specimen: blood. The receptors were gathered from a middle-aged woman with Graves' hyperthyroidism.

This clonotype was observed at least ten times. The CDR3 coding sequence is TGTGCCAGCAGCACCAACCGGGACAGACATAACTATGGCTACACCTTC. Protein: CASSTNRDRHNYGYTF. J is TRBJ1-2 and V is TRBV7-9, with 7 bases identical to TRBD1. The V gene's germline CDR1 is SEHNR and CDR2 FQNEAQ (reference sequence). The CDR3 sequence is 16 residues long. With 5 bases clipped from V and 1 base from J, the junction kept 10 bases outside the gene matches.

The V gene is TRBV20-1, the J gene TRBJ2-5; 10 bases align to TRBD2. Germline V gene data show CDR1 as DFQATT and CDR2 as SNEGSKA (reference sequence). This CDR3 spans 15 amino acids. The V segment lost 4 bases and the J segment 7 bases; nucleotides outside the gene matches: 12. This CDR3 is CSAMGLAGELGTQYF. The CDR3 nucleotides read TGCAGTGCTATGGGGCTAGCGGGAGAGTTGGGGACCCAGTACTTC.

This clonotype was detected a few times. V and J are TRBV30 and TRBJ1-2; 9 bases fit TRBD1. Trimming removed 1 base from V and 4 bases from J; junction bases left unmatched: 4. Germline CDR1 is GTSNPN and CDR2 is SVGIG (reference sequence). This CDR3 contains 14 residues. The CDR3 reads CAWSAGTGLYGYTF. In DNA, the CDR3 is TGTGCCTGGAGTGCCGGGACAGGGCTCTATGGCTACACCTTC.

The chain couples TRBV7-2 to TRBJ2-7; tentatively, D is TRBD1 (6 bases). Trimming took off 2 bases at V and 7 bases at J, with 21 bases between the two ends. Germline V gives CDR1 SGHTA, CDR2 FQGNSA. The CDR3 runs 16 residues. DNA for the CDR3: TGTGCCAGCAGCTTATTCATGGCAGGGGCTGACAATGAGCAGTACTTC. The encoded protein is CASSLFMAGADNEQYF.

About this clonotype itself: This may come from a read error, since a much larger clone is one base off. The chain joins TRBV7-9 to TRBJ1-5; D is undetermined. The CDR3 has 15 amino acids. Per the germline V gene, CDR1 is SEHNR and CDR2 is FQNEAQ (reference sequence). CDR3 DNA sequence: TGTGCCGGCAGGTCTGACACAGAAGATAATCAGCCCCAGCATTTT. Residues: CAGRSDTEDNQPQHF.

This clonotype occurred many times. The rearrangement links TRBV7-9 to TRBJ2-7, with D possibly TRBD2 on 5 matching bases. Trimming removed 5 bases from V and 3 bases from J, with 14 bases in between. The CDR3 is 14 residues long. Germline V gene data show CDR1 as SEHNR and CDR2 as FQNEAQ (reference sequence). CDR3 sequence (DNA): TGTGCCAGCAGCGGCCGGAGGCCTTACTACGAGCAGTACTTC. Amino acids: CASSGRRPYYEQYF.

This clonotype has ten or more counts. The genes are TRBV25-1 and TRBJ1-5; the D is unclear. The CDR3 consists of 14 residues. V was cut by 1 base and J by 7 bases, with 11 bases left in between. Germline V gives CDR1 MGHDK, CDR2 SYGVNS. CDR3 loop: CASSESMGNQPQHF. CDR3 in DNA: TGTGCCAGCAGTGAATCGATGGGGAACCAGCCCCAGCATTTT.

This clonotype came up many times. V and J are TRBV7-2 and TRBJ2-2; no clear D gene. Trimming left V 1 base short and J 0 bases short, with 9 bases between. Per germline, CDR1 SGHTA and CDR2 FQGNSA. This CDR3 comprises 16 residues. CDR3 in amino acids: CASSLGVPANTGELFF. The DNA for the CDR3 is TGTGCCAGCAGCTTAGGTGTTCCGGCGAACACCGGGGAGCTGTTTTTT.

J is TRBJ2-7 and V is TRBV7-9, with D possibly matching TRBD2 (6 bases). The CDR3 totals 16 residues. Looked up from germline, CDR1 is SEHNR and CDR2 is FQNEAQ (reference sequence). Trimming took off 11 bases at V and 2 bases at J, with 25 bases between the two ends. The CDR3 nucleotides are TGTGCCTGGAGTGTAATTTCCGGCCAGCGGGCCTACGAGCAGTACTTC. Residues: CAWSVISGQRAYEQYF.

This CDR3 reads CASSQAGGRVGSGANVLTF. In DNA form, the CDR3 reads TGTGCCAGCAGCCAAGCGGGAGGGAGGGTTGGGTCTGGGGCCAACGTCCTGACTTTC. The chain recombines TRBV14 with TRBJ2-6; 8 positions match TRBD2. The CDR3 contains 19 residues. Trimming removed 1 base from V and 1 base from J; junction bases left unmatched: 9. The V gene's germline CDR1 is SGHDN and CDR2 FVKESK.

The chain joins TRBV10-3 to TRBJ2-6; 8 positions agree with TRBD1. The CDR3 totals 19 residues. Germline values: CDR1 ENHRY, CDR2 SYGVKD. The junction had 11 bases not matched to a gene; V was cut back by 2 bases and J by 2 bases. CDR3 amino acids: CAISEKVDRDGAGANVLTF. The CDR3, as DNA: TGTGCCATCAGTGAGAAAGTGGACAGGGACGGGGCTGGGGCCAACGTCCTGACTTTC.

This clonotype was found a few times. The chain carries TRBV6-2 or TRBV6-3 and TRBJ1-2; no firm D call. Germline V CDR1 and CDR2: MNHEY, SVGEGT. The CDR3 loop spans 17 amino acids. The V end was cut by 7 bases, the J end by 2 bases, with 23 bases between. The CDR3 DNA reads TGTGCCAGCATCGGAACCAGTCCGTCCGACTGGAACTATGGCTACACCTTC. Protein product: CASIGTSPSDWNYGYTF.

This clonotype was counted between two and nine times. The CDR3 DNA reads TGCGCCAGCAGCTTGCGAGACATCGACGAGCAGTACTTC. Protein sequence: CASSLRDIDEQYF. The chain joins TRBV5-1 to TRBJ2-7; no clear D gene. CDR3 length: 13 residues. V lost 1 base to trimming and J lost 5 bases, with 10 bases between them. Germline loops: CDR1 SGHRS, CDR2 YFSETQ.

A single count supports this clonotype. This sequence joins TRBV19 and TRBJ2-3; D is unclear. The CDR3 has 13 residues. Trimming shortened V by 4 bases and J by 5 bases, and 10 bases separated the two germline ends. Germline CDR1 and CDR2: LNHDA and SQIVND (reference sequence). The CDR3 here is CASSTRGRDTQYF. The CDR3 bases are TGTGCCAGTAGTACGCGAGGACGAGATACGCAGTATTTT.

This sequence joins TRBV6-5 and TRBJ1-5; D unresolved. V was pared by 0 bases and J by 4 bases, with 10 bases between. CDR1 MNHEY and CDR2 SVGAGI come from the germline V gene. CDR3 size: 15 residues. The CDR3 spells CASSYSGYGNQPQHF. For the CDR3, the DNA is TGTGCCAGCAGTTACTCAGGGTATGGGAATCAGCCCCAGCATTTT.

As to this clonotype: Since the CDR3 does not end with the conserved phenylalanine or tryptophan, this likely comes from a read error. No DNA is shown, since the ends of the CDR3 on it are uncertain; the CDR3 is the one TCRdb lists. J is TRBJ2-6 and V is TRBV10-3; the table assigns TRBD2, which was not confirmed against the DNA. Looked up from germline, CDR1 is ENHRY and CDR2 is SYGVKD. Inclusive of both ends, the CDR3 amounts to 9 amino acids. CDR3 region: CAISASGTY.

Note on this clonotype: A read error may explain this, as a much larger clone is one base away. The rearrangement joins TRBV6-4 to TRBJ1-1; D gene ambiguous. CDR1 is MRHNA, CDR2 SNTAGT, per germline. V shed 5 bases and J shed 6 bases, with 16 bases lying between them. The CDR3 length is 14 residues. The CDR3, as DNA: TGTGCCAGCAGTCCCTCGCGCGGTTACGCTGAAGCTTTCTTT. Translation: CASSPSRGYAEAFF.

This clonotype turned up a few times. The rearrangement joins TRBV9 to TRBJ2-5, with 10 bases that match TRBD1. Germline V gives CDR1 SGDLS, CDR2 YYNGEE. This CDR3 is built from 15 residues. V shed 0 bases, J shed 4 bases, and the junction held 3 bases outside the gene matches. CDR3 sequence (DNA): TGTGCCAGCAGCGTAGAAAGGACAGGGGGAGAGACCCAGTACTTC. Protein sequence: CASSVERTGGETQYF.

A few counts support this clonotype. V usage is TRBV28 and J usage is TRBJ2-7, with a weak D call TRBD2 (5 bases). V was pared by 10 bases and J by 2 bases, with 9 bases between. Germline assignment: CDR1 MDHEN and CDR2 SYDVKM. The CDR3 spans 11 residues. CDR3 DNA sequence: TGTGCCAACCGGGATGCCTACGAGCAGTACTTC. This translates into CANRDAYEQYF.

Many counts were recorded for this clonotype. The chain has TRBV7-2 and TRBJ2-7, with D hard to call. Trimming shortened V by 1 base and J by 3 bases, and 16 bases separated the two germline ends. This CDR3 spans 16 amino acids. The germline V gene has CDR1 SGHTA and CDR2 FQGNSA. The CDR3 DNA reads TGTGCCAGCAGCTTAGTAGATAGCAGCCTGAACTACGAGCAGTACTTC. As protein: CASSLVDSSLNYEQYF.

This sequence joins TRBV11-2 and TRBJ1-2; the D gene is possibly TRBD1 (6 bases). Trimming stripped 4 bases from V and 5 bases from J, with 14 bases between. The length of the CDR3 is 14 residues. Germline-derived CDR1 and CDR2 are SGHAT and FQNNGV. DNA of the CDR3: TGTGCCAGCAGCTCGGCCTTAGGACAGTATGGCTACACCTTC. Its translation: CASSSALGQYGYTF. The full variable domain, with the rest looked up from reference TRBV11-2 and TRBJ1-2, is EAGVAQSPRYKIIEKRQSVAFWCNPISGHATLYWYQQILGQGPKLLIQFQNNGVVDDSQLPKDRFSAERLKGVDSTLKIQPAKLEDSAVYLCASSSALGQYGYTFGSGTRLTVV.

In its sample, this clonotype was seen a few times. V is TRBV5-1 and J is TRBJ1-2, with 9 bases aligning to TRBD1. The CDR3 runs to 16 residues. Germline values: CDR1 SGHRS, CDR2 YFSETQ. Trimming took 4 bases from V and 6 from J; bases not matched to a gene: 13. The CDR3, as DNA: TGCGCCAGCAGCCAACCTATTTACCGGGACAGGGATGGCTACACCTTC. Its translation: CASSQPIYRDRDGYTF.

Turning to this clonotype: One base away lies a much larger clone, so this may be a sequencing read error. This chain connects TRBV6-1 to TRBJ1-2; no clear D. Trimming took off 6 bases at V and 7 bases at J, with 18 bases between the two ends. This CDR3 region has 14 residues. CDR1 and CDR2 (germline): MNHNS, SASEGT. The CDR3 region is CASSPTQRSLGYTF. In DNA form, the CDR3 reads TGTGCCAGCAGCCCAACCCAGAGGTCCCTTGGCTACACCTTC.

This clonotype was detected only a few times. The chain couples TRBV4-1 to TRBJ1-5, with a weak D call TRBD1 (6 bases). CDR3 length: 18 residues. Trimming left V 1 base short and J 4 bases short, with 20 bases between. Germline V lookup: CDR1 MGHRA, CDR2 YSYEKL. The CDR3 bases are TGCGCCAGCAGCCAAGGTGATTACAGGGCGTTATGGAATCAGCCCCAGCATTTT. Translation: CASSQGDYRALWNQPQHF.